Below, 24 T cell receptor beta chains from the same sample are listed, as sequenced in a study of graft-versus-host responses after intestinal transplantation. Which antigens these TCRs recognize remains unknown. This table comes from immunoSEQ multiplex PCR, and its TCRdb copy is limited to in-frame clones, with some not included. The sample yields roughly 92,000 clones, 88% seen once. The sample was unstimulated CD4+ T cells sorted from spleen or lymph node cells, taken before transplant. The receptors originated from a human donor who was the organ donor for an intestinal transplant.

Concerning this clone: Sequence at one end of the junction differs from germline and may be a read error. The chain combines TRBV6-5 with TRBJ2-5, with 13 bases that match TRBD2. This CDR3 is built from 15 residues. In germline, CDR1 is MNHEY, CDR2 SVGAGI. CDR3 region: CASSYSGLAGAPLDF. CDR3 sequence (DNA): TGTGCCAGCAGTTACTCCGGACTAGCGGGAGCGCCCCTAGACTTC.

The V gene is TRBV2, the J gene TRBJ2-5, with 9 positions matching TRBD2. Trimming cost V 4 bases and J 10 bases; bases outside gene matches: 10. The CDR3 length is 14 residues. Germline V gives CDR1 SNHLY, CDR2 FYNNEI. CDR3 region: CASSGLAGRGGQYF. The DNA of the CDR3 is TGTGCCAGCAGTGGGCTAGCGGGGCGAGGGGGCCAGTACTTC.

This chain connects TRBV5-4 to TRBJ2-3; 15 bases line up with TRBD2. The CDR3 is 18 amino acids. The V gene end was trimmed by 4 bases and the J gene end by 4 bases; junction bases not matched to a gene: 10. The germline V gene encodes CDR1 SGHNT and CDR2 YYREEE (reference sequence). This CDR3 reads CASSRGGLAGGISDTQYF. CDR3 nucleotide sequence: TGTGCCAGCAGCCGCGGTGGACTAGCGGGAGGGATTTCAGATACGCAGTATTTT. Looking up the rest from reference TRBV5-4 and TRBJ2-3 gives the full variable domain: ETGVTQSPTHLIKTRGQQVTLRCSSQSGHNTVSWYQQALGQGPQFIFQYYREEENGRGNFPPRFSGLQFPNYSSELNVNALELDDSALYLCASSRGGLAGGISDTQYFGPGTRLTVL.

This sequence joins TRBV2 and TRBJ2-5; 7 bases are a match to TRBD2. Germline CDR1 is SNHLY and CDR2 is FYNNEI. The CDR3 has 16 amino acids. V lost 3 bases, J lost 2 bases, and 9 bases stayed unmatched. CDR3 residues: CASSDRGGISQETQYF. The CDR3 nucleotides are TGTGCCAGCAGTGACCGCGGGGGAATCTCACAAGAGACCCAGTACTTC.

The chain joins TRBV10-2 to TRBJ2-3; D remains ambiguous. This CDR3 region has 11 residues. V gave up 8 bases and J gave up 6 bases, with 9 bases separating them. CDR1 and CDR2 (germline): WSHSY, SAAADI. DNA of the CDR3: TGCGCCAGCCAGTTAGCCGATACGCAGTATTTT. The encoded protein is CASQLADTQYF.

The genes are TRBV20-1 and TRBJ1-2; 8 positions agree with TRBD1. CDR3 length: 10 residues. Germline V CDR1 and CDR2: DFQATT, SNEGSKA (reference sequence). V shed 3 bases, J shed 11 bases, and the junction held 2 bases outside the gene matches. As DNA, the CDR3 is TGCAGTGCTAGTGGGACAGGTTACACCTTC. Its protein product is CSASGTGYTF.

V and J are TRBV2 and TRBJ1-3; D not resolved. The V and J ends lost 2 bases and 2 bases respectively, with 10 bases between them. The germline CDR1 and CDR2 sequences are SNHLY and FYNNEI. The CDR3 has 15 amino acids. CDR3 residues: CASSESVETGNTIYF. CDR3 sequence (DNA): TGTGCCAGCAGTGAATCGGTGGAGACTGGAAACACCATATATTTT.

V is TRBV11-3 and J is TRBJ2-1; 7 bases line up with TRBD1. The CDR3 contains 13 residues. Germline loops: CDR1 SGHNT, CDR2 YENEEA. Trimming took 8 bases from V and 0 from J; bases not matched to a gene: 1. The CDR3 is CASRDSSYNEQFF. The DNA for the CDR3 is TGTGCCAGCCGGGACAGCTCCTACAATGAGCAGTTCTTC.

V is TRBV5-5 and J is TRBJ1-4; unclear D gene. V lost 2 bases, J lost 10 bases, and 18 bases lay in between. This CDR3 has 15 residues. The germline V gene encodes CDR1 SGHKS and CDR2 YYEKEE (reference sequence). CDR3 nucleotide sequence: TGTGCCAGCAGCTTCGTCGAACAGCCAATCGGAAAACTGTTTTTT. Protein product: CASSFVEQPIGKLFF.

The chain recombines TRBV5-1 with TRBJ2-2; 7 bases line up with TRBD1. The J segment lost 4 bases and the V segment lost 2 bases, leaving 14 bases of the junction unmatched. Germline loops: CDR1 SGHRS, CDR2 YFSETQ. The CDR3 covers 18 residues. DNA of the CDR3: TGCGCCAGCAGCTTAGCTATTCCGGGACAGCCTTTCACCGGGGAGCTGTTTTTT. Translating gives CASSLAIPGQPFTGELFF.

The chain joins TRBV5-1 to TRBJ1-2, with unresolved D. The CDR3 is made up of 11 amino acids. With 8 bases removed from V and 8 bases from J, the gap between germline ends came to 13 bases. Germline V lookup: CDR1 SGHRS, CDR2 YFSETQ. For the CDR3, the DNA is TGCGCCAGGCCGGACGGGGTAGGCTACACCTTC. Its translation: CARPDGVGYTF.

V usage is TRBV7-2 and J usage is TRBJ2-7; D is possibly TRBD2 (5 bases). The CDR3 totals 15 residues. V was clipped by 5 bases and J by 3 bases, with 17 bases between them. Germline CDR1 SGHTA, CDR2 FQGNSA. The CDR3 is CASSGRSSVNYEQYF. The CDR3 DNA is TGTGCCAGCAGCGGCCGGAGTAGCGTCAACTACGAGCAGTACTTC.

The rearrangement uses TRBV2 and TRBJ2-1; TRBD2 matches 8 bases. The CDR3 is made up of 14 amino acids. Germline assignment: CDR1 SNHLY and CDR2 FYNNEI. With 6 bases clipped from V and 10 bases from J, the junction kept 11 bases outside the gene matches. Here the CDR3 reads CASSPPLLAAEQFF. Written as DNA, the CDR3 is TGTGCCAGCAGCCCGCCCCTACTAGCGGCCGAGCAGTTCTTC.

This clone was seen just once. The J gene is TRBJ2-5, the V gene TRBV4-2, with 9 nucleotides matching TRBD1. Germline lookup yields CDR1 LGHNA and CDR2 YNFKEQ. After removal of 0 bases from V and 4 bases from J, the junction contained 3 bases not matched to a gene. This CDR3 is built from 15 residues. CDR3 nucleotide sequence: TGTGCCAGCAGCCAAGACGACAGGGGGGGAGAGACCCAGTACTTC. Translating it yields CASSQDDRGGETQYF.

CDR3 sequence: CASSVRGHSNQPQHF. CDR3 in DNA: TGTGCCAGCAGTGTAAGGGGGCATAGCAATCAGCCCCAGCATTTT. The chain has TRBV2 and TRBJ1-5; 7 bases line up with TRBD1. Germline CDR1 SNHLY, CDR2 FYNNEI. The junction had 3 bases not matched to a gene; V was cut back by 4 bases and J by 0 bases. The CDR3 covers 15 residues.

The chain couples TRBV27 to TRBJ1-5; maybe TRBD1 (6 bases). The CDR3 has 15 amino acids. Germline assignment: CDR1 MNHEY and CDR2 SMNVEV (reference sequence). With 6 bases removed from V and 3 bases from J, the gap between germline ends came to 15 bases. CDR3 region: CASSPYRADNQPQHF. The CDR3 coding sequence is TGTGCCAGCAGCCCATACAGGGCTGACAATCAGCCCCAGCATTTT.

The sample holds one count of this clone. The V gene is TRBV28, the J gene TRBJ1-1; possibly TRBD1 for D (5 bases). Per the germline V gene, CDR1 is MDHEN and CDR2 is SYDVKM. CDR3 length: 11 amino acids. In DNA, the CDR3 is TGTTCAACCGGGGGAGGCACTGAAGCTTTCTTT. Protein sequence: CSTGGGTEAFF.

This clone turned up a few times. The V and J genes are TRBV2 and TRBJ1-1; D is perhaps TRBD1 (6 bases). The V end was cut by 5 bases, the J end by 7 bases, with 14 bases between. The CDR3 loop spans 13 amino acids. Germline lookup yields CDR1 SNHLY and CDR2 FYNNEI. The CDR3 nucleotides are TGTGCCAGCAGTCGGACAGTGGGGCGTGAAGCTTTCTTT. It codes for CASSRTVGREAFF.

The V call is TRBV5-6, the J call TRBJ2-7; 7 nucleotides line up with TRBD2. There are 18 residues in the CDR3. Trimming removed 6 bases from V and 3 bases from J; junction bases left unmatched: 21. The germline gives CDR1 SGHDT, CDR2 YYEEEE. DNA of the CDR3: TGTGCCAGCACCCCTTCTGCCGCTGGAGGGAGGGGACTCTACGAGCAGTACTTC. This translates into CASTPSAAGGRGLYEQYF.

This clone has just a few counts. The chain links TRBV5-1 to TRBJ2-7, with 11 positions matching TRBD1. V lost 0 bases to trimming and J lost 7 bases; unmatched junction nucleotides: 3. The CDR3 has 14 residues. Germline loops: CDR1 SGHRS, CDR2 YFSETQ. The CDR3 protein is CASSLGTGGWEQYF. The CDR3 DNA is TGCGCCAGCAGCTTGGGGACAGGGGGCTGGGAGCAGTACTTC.

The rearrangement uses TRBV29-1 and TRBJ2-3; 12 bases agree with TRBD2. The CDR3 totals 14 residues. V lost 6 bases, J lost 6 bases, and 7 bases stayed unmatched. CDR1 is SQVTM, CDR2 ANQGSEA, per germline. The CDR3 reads CSVAASGGADTQYF. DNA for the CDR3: TGCAGCGTGGCGGCTAGCGGGGGGGCCGATACGCAGTATTTT.

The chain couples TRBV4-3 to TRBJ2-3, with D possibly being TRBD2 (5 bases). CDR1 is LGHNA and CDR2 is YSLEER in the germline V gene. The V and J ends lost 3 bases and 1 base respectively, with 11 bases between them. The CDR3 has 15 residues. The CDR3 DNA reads TGCGCCAGCAGCCATATCGGGGTCGGCACAGATACGCAGTATTTT. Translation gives CASSHIGVGTDTQYF.

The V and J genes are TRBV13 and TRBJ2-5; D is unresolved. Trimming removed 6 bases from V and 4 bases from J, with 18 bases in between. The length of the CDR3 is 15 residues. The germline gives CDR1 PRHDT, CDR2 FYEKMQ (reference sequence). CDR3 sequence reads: CASRRYESPGETQYF. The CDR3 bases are TGTGCCAGCAGACGCTATGAAAGCCCCGGAGAGACCCAGTACTTC.

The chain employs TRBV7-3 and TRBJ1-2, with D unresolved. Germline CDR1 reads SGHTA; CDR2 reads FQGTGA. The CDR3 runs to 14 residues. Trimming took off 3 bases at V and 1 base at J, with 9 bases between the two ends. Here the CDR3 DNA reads TGTGCCAGCAGCTTGGCGAGGAATAACTATGGCTACACCTTC. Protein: CASSLARNNYGYTF. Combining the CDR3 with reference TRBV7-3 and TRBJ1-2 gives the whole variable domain GAGVSQTPSNKVTEKGKYVELRCDPISGHTALYWYRQSLGQGPEFLIYFQGTGAADDSGLPNDRFFAVRPEGSVSTLKIQRTERGDSAVYLCASSLARNNYGYTFGSGTRLTVV.